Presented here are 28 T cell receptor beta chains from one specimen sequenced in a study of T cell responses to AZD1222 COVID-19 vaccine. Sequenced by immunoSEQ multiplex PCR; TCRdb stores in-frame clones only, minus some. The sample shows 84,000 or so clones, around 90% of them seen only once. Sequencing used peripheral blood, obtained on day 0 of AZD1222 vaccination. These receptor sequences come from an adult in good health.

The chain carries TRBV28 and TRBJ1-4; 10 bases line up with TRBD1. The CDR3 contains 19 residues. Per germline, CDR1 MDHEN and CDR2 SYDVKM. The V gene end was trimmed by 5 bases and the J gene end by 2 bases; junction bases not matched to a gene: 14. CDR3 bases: TGTGCCAGCAGTCGCCTCCGGGACAGGGGTTTTGGCACTAATGAAAAACTGTTTTTT. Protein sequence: CASSRLRDRGFGTNEKLFF.

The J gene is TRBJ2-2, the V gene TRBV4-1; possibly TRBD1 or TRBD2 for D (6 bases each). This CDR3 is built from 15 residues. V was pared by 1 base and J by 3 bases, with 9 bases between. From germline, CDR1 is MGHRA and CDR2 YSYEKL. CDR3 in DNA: TGCGCCAGCAGCCAAGGGGGGGCCCACACCGGGGAGCTGTTTTTT. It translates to CASSQGGAHTGELFF.

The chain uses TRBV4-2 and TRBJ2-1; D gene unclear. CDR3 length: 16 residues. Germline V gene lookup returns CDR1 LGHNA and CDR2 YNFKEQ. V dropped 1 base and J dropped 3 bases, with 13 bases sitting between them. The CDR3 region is CASSQGAAEIYNEQFF. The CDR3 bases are TGTGCCAGCAGCCAAGGGGCCGCAGAGATCTACAATGAGCAGTTCTTC.

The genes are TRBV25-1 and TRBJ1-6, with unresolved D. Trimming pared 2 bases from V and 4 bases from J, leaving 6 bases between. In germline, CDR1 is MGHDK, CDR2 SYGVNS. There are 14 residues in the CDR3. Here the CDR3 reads CASSEGKYNSPLHF. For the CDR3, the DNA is TGTGCCAGCAGTGAAGGGAAGTATAATTCACCCCTCCACTTT.

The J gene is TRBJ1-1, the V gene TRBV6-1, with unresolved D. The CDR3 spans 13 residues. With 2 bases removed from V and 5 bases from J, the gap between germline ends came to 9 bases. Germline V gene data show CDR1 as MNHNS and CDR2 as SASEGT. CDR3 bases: TGTGCCAGCAGTGAAAACCTGGGGACTGAAGCTTTCTTT. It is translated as CASSENLGTEAFF.

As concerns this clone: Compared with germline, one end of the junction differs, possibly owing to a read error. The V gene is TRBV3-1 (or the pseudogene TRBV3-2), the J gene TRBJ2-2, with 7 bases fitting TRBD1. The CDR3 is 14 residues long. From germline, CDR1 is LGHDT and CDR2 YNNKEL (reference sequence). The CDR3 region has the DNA TGTGCCAGCACCCAAAACGACAGGGCCGGGGAGCTGTTTTTT. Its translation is CASTQNDRAGELFF.

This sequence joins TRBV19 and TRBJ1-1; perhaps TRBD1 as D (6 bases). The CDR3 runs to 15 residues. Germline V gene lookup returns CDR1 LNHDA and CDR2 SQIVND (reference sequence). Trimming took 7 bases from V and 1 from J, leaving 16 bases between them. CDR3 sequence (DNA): TGTGCCAGTAAGTTGGCAGGGGACGCGAACACTGAAGCTTTCTTT. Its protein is CASKLAGDANTEAFF.

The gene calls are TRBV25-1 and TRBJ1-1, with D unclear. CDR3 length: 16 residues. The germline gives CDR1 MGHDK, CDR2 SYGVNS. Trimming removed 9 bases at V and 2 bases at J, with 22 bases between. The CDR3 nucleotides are TGTGCCAGTCCGATATTCGTGGGCGGCAAAAACACTGAAGCTTTCTTT. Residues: CASPIFVGGKNTEAFF.

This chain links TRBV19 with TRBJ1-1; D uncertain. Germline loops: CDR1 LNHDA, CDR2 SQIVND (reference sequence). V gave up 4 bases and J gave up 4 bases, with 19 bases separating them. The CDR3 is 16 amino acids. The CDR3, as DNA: TGTGCCAGTAGTAGGGTCTCAATTGGGGTGATCACTGAAGCTTTCTTT. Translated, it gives CASSRVSIGVITEAFF.

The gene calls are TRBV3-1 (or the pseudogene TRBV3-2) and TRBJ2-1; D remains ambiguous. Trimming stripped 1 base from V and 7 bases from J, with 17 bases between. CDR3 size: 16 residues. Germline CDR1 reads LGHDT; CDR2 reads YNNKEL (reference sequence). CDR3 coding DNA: TGTGCCAGCAGCCAAGTTGCCAGCCTGGCGGTTAATGAGCAGTTCTTC. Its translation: CASSQVASLAVNEQFF.

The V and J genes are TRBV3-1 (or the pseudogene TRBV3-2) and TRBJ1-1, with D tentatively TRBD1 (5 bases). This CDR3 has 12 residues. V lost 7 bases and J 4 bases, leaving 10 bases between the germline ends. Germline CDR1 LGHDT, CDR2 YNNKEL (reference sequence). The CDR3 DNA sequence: TGTGCCAGCATGGGGGGTGGCACTGAAGCTTTCTTT. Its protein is CASMGGGTEAFF.

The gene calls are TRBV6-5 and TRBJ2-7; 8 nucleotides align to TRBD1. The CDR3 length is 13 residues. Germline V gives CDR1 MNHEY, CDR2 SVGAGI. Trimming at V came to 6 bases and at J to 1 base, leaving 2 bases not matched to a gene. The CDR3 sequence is CASSRTGSYEQYF. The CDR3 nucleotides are TGTGCCAGCAGCCGGACAGGGTCCTACGAGCAGTACTTC.

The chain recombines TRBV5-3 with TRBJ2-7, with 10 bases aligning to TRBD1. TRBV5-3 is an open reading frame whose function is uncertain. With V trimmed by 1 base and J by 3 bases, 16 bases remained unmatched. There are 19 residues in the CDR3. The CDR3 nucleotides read TGTGCCAGAAGCTTGCGGCGAGAGACTCCGGGACAGGGGCACTACGAGCAGTACTTC. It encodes CARSLRRETPGQGHYEQYF.

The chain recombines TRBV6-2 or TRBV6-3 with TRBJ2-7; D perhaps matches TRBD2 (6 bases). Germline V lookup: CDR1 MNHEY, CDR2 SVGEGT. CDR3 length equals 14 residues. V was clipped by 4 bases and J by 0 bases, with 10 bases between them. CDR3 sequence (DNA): TGTGCCAGCAGTTCAGGAGGGGCCTCCTACGAGCAGTACTTC. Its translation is CASSSGGASYEQYF.

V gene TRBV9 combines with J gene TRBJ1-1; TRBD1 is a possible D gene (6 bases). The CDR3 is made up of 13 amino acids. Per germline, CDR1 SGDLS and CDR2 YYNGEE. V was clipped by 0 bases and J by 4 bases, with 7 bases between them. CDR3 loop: CASSVEGGTEAFF. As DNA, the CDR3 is TGTGCCAGCAGCGTAGAGGGGGGCACTGAAGCTTTCTTT.

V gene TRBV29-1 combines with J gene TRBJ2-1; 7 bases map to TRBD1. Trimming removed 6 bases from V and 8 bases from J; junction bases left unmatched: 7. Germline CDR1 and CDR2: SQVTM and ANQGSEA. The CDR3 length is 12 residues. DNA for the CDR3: TGCAGCGTGGATGACAGGGCCTATGAGCAGTTCTTC. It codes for CSVDDRAYEQFF.

CDR3 in DNA: TGTGCCAGCAGTTTGGGGGCGACCACTGAAGCTTTCTTT. Its protein product is CASSLGATTEAFF. This chain joins TRBV2 and TRBJ1-1; a weak D match, TRBD1 (6 bases). CDR1 is SNHLY and CDR2 is FYNNEI in the germline V gene. The CDR3 contains 13 residues. Trimming left V 5 bases short and J 4 bases short, with 11 bases between.

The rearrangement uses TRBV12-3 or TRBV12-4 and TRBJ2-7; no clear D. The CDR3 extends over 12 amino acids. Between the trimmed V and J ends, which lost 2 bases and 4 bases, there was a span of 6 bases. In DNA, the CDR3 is TGTGCCAGCAGTTTAACCCAATACGAGCAGTACTTC. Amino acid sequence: CASSLTQYEQYF.

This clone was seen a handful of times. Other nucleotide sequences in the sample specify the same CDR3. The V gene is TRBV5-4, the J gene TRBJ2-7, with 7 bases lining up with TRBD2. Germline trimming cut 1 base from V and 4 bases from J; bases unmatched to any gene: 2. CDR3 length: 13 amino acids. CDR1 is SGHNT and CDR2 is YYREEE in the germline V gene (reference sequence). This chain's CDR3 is CASSLTGGYEQYF. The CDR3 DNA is TGTGCCAGCAGCTTGACCGGGGGGTACGAGCAGTACTTC.

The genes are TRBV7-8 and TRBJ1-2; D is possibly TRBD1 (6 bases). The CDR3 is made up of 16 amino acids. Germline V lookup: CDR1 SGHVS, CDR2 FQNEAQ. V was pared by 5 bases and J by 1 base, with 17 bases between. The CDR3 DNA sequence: TGTGCCAGCAGCCGGCCCCCGCGAGGGGGTAACTATGGCTACACCTTC. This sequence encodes CASSRPPRGGNYGYTF.

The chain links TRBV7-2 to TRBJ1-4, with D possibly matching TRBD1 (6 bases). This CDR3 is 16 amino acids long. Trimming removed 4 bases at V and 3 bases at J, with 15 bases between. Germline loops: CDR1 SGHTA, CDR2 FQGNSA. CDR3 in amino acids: CASSSRIGTSNEKLFF. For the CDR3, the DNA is TGTGCCAGCAGCTCCCGGATCGGGACATCTAATGAAAAACTGTTTTTT. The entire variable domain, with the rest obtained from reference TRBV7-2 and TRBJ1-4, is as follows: GAGVSQSPSNKVTEKGKDVELRCDPISGHTALYWYRQSLGQGLEFLIYFQGNSAPDKSGLPSDRFSAERTGGSVSTLTIQRTQQEDSAVYLCASSSRIGTSNEKLFFGSGTQLSVL.

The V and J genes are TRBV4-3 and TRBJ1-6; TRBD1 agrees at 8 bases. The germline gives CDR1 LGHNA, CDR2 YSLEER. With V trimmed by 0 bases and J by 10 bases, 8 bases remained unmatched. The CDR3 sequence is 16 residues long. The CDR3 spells CASSQDTGTGSSPLHF. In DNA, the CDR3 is TGCGCCAGCAGCCAAGATACCGGGACAGGATCGTCACCCCTCCACTTT.

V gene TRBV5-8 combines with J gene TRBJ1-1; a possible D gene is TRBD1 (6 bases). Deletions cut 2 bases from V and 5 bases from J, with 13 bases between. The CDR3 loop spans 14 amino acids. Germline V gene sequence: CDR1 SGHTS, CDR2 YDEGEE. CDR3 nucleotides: TGTGCCAGCAGCTTCACAGGGAGGGATACTGAAGCTTTCTTT. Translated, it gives CASSFTGRDTEAFF.

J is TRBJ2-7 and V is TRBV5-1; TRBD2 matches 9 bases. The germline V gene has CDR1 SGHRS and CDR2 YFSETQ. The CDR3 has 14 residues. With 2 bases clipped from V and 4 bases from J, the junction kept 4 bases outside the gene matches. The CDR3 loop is CASSFGSGSYEQYF. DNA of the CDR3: TGCGCCAGCAGCTTCGGTAGCGGGAGTTACGAGCAGTACTTC.

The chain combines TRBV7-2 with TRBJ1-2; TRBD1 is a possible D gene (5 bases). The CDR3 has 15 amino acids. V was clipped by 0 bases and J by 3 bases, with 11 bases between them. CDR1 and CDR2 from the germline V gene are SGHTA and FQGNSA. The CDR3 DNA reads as TGTGCCAGCAGCTTAGCGGGGCAGACCGACTATGGCTACACCTTC. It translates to CASSLAGQTDYGYTF.

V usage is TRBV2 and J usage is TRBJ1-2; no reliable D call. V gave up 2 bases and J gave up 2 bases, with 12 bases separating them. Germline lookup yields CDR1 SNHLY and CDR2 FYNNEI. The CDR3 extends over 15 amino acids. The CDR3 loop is CASSEWAASNYGYTF. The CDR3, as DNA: TGTGCCAGCAGTGAATGGGCAGCAAGCAACTATGGCTACACCTTC.

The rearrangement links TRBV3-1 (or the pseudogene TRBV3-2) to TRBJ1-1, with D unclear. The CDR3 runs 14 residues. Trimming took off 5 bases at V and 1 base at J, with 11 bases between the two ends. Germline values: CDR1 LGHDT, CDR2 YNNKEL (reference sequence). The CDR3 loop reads CASSVRAANTEAFF. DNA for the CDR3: TGTGCCAGCAGCGTCCGGGCCGCGAACACTGAAGCTTTCTTT.

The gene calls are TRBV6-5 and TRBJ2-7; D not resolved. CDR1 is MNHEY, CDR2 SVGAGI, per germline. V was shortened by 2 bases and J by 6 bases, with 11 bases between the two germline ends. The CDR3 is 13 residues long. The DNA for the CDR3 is TGTGCCAGCAGTTACGACATGAGTTCCGAGCAGTACTTC. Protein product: CASSYDMSSEQYF.